This T cell receptor (beta chain) came from a study of blood T cell repertoires in COVID-19. Overall study: COVID-19 samples, acute and convalescent, were from the United States, Italy and Spain. The analysed material was cDNA or gDNA that came from T cells, B-cell-depleted T cells, or PBMCs.

V lost 0 bases, J lost 5 bases, and 20 bases lay in between. CDR3 length: 17 residues. CDR1 is SGHRS and CDR2 is YFSETQ in the germline V gene. Under the authors' procedure: Estimates of nucleated cell counts were drawn from the amplification of reference gene primers. Sequencing used immunoSEQ multiplex PCR; TCRdb keeps in-frame clones, though not all of them. D and trimming were read from the DNA, whereas the V and J calls and clone size are those reported in that table. The sample yields some 70,000 clones, roughly 84% seen once. This receptor was taken from a man aged 50 or older with active COVID-19. This chain uses TRBV5-1 with TRBJ2-5; TRBD2 is a possible D gene (5 bases). Sequencing was performed on peripheral blood. For the CDR3, the DNA is TGCGCCAGCAGCTTGGGACTATCGTTGGCGAAGGGTGAGACCCAGTACTTC. Residues: CASSLGLSLAKGETQYF.